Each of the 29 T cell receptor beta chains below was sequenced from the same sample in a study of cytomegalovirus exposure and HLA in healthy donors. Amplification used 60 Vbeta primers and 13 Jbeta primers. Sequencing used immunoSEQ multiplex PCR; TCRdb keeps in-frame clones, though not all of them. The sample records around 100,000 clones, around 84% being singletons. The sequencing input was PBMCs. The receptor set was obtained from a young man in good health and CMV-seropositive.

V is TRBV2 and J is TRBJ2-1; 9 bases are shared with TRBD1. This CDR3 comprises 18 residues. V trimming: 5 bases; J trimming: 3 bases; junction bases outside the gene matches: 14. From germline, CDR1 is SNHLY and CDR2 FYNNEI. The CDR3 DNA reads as TGTGCCAGCAGTCCCGGACAGGGGATGGGAAGCGTCTACAATGAGCAGTTCTTC. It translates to CASSPGQGMGSVYNEQFF.

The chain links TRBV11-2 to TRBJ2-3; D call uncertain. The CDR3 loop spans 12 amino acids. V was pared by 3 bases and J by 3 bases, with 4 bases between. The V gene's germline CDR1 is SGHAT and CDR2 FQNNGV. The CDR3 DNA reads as TGTGCCAGCAGCTTTCTAACAGATACGCAGTATTTT. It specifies CASSFLTDTQYF.

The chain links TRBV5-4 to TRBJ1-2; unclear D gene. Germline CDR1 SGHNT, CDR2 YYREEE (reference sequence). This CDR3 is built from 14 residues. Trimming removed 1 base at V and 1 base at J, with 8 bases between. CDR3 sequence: CASSLRGGNYGYTF. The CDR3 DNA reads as TGTGCCAGCAGCTTGCGGGGTGGTAACTATGGCTACACCTTC.

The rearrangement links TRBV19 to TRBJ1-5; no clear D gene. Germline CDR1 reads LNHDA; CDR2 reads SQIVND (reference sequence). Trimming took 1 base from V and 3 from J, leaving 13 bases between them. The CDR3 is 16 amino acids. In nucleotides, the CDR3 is TGTGCCAGTAGTATAGTAGGTAGGAGAACCAATCAGCCCCAGCATTTT. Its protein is CASSIVGRRTNQPQHF.

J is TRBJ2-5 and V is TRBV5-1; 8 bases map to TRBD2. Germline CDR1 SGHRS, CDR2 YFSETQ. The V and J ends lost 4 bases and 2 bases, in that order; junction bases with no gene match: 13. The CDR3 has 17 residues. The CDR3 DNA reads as TGCGCCAGCAGCCCGGTAATGGTAGCGGGGACGCAAGAGACCCAGTACTTC. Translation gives CASSPVMVAGTQETQYF. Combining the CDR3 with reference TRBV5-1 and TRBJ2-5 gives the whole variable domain KAGVTQTPRYLIKTRGQQVTLSCSPISGHRSVSWYQQTPGQGLQFLFEYFSETQRNKGNFPGRFSGRQFSNSRSEMNVSTLELGDSALYLCASSPVMVAGTQETQYFGPGTRLLVL.

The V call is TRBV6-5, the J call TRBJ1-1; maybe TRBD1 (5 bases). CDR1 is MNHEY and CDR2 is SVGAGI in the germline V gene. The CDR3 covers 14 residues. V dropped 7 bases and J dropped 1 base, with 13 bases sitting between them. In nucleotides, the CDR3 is TGTGCCAGCACTCAGGGAGGGGAGAACACTGAAGCTTTCTTT. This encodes CASTQGGENTEAFF.

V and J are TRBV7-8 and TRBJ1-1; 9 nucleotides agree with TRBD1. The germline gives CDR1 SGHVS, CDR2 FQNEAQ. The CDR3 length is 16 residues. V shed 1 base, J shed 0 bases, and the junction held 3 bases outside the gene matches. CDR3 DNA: TGTGCCAGCAGCTTAGGGACAGGGGTGATGAACACTGAAGCTTTCTTT. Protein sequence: CASSLGTGVMNTEAFF.

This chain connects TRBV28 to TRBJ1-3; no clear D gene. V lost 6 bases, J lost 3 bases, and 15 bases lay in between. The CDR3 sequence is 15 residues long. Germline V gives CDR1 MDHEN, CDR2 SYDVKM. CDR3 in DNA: TGTGCCAGCAGCCTAGGAGGTTATCATGGAAACACCATATATTTT. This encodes CASSLGGYHGNTIYF. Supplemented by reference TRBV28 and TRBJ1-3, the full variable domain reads DVKVTQSSRYLVKRTGEKVFLECVQDMDHENMFWYRQDPGLGLRLIYFSYDVKMKEKGDIPEGYSVSREKKERFSLILESASTNQTSMYLCASSLGGYHGNTIYFGEGSWLTVV.

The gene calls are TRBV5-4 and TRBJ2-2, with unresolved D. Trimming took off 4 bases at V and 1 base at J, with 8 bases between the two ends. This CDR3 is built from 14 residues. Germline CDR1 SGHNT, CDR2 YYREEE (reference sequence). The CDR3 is CASSRGLNTGELFF. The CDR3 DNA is TGTGCCAGCAGCCGAGGATTGAACACCGGGGAGCTGTTTTTT.

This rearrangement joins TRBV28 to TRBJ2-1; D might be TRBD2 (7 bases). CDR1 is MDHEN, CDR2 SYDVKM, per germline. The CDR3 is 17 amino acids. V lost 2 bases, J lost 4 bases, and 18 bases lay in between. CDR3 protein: CASSLPQGGGLYNEQFF. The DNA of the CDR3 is TGTGCCAGCAGTTTACCCCAGGGAGGGGGGCTTTACAATGAGCAGTTCTTC.

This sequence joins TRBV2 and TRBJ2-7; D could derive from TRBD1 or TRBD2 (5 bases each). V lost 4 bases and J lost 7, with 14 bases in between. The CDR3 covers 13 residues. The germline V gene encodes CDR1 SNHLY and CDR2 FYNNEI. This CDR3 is CASSVVGPGEQYV. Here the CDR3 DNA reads TGTGCCAGCAGTGTTGTGGGGCCGGGGGAGCAGTACGTC.

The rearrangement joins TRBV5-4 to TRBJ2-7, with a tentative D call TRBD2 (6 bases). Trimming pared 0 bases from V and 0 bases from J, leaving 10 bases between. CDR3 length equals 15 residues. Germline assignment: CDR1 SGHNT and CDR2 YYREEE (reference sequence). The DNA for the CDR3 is TGTGCCAGCAGCTTGGATGCGGGGTACTCCTACGAGCAGTACTTC. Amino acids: CASSLDAGYSYEQYF.

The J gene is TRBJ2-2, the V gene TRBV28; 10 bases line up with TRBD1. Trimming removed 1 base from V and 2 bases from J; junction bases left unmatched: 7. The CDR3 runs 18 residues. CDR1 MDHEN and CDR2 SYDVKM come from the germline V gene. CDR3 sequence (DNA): TGTGCCAGCAGTTTATTCCGACAGGGGGCGGCTAACACCGGGGAGCTGTTTTTT. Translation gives CASSLFRQGAANTGELFF.

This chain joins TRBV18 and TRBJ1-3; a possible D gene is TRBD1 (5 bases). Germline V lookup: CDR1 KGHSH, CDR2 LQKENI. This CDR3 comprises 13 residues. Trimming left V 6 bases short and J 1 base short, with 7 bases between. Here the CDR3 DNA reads TGTGCCAGCTCCCGGGGGTCTGGAAACACCATATATTTT. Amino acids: CASSRGSGNTIYF.

In DNA, the CDR3 is TGTGCCAGCTCACTCGGACGGAGGAGGACTGAAGCTTTCTTT. Translating it yields CASSLGRRRTEAFF. The J gene is TRBJ1-1, the V gene TRBV18; no clear D gene. Deletions cut 4 bases from V and 5 bases from J, with 14 bases between. CDR1 is KGHSH, CDR2 LQKENI, per germline. This CDR3 has 14 residues.

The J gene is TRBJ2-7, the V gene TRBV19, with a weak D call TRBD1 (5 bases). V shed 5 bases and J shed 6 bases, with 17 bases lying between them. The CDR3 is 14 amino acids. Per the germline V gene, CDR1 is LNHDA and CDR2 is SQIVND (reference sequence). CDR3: CASSLGAGRSEQYF. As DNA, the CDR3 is TGTGCCAGTAGTCTAGGGGCAGGTCGCTCCGAGCAGTACTTC.

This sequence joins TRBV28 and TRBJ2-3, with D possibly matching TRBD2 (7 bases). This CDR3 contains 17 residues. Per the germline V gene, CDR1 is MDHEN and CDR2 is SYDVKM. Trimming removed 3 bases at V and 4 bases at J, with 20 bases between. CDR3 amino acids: CASSLTPLGGAADTQYF. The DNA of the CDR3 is TGTGCCAGCAGTTTGACACCCTTGGGGGGGGCGGCAGATACGCAGTATTTT.

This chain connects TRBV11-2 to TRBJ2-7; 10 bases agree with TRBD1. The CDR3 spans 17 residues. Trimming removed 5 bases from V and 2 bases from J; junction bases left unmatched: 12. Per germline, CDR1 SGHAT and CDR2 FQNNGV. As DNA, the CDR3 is TGTGCCAGCAGCCCAGGCGGATGGACAGGGGGAACCTACGAGCAGTACTTC. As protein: CASSPGGWTGGTYEQYF.

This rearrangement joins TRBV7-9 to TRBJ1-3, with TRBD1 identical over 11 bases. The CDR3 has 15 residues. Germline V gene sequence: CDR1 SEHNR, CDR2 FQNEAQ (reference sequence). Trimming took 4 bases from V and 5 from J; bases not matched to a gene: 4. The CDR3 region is CASSWGTGGRNTIYF. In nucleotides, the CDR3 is TGTGCCAGCAGCTGGGGGACAGGGGGAAGAAACACCATATATTTT.

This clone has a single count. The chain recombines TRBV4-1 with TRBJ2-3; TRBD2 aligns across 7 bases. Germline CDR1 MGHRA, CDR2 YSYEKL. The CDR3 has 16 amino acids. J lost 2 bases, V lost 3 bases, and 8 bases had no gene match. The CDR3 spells CASSHQGGTNTDTQYF. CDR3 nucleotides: TGCGCCAGCAGCCACCAGGGAGGGACGAACACAGATACGCAGTATTTT.

DNA for the CDR3: TGTGCCAGCAGTTTAATCTGGCAGGGGAAGGGCAACGAGCAGTACTTC. Translating gives CASSLIWQGKGNEQYF. The chain employs TRBV28 and TRBJ2-7, with D perhaps TRBD1 (6 bases). The CDR3 is 16 amino acids. Looked up from germline, CDR1 is MDHEN and CDR2 is SYDVKM. Deletions cut 2 bases from V and 5 bases from J, with 19 bases between.

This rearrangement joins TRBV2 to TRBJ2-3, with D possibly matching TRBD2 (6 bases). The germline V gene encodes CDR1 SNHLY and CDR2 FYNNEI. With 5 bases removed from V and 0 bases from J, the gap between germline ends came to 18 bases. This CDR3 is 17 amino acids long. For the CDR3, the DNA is TGTGCCAGCAGTCGCCGGGACTTCACTTATAGCACAGATACGCAGTATTTT. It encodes CASSRRDFTYSTDTQYF.

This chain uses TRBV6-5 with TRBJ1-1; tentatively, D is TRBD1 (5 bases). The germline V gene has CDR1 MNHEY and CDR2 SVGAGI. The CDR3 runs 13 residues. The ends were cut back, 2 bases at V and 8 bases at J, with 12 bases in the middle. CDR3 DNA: TGTGCCAGCAGTTACCCTGGGACTGTAGAAGCTTTCTTT. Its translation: CASSYPGTVEAFF.

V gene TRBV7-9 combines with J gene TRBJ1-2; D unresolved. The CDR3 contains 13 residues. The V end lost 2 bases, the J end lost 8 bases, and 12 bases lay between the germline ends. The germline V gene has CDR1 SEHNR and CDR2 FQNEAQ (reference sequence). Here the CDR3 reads CASSLYPREGYTF. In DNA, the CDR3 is TGTGCCAGCAGCTTATATCCACGTGAGGGCTACACCTTC.

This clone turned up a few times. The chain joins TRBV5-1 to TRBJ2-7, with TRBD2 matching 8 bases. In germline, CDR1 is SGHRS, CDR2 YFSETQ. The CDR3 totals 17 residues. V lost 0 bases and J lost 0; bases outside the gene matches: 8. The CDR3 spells CASSLDPAGGPSYEQYF. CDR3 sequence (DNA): TGCGCCAGCAGCTTGGACCCGGCGGGGGGCCCCTCCTACGAGCAGTACTTC.

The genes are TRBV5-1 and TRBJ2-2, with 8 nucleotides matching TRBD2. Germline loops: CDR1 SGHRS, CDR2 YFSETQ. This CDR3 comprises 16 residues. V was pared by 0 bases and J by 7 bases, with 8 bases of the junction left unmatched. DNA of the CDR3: TGCGCCAGCAGCTTGGATGGCGGCGGGAGGTTCGGGGAGCTGTTTTTT. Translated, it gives CASSLDGGGRFGELFF.

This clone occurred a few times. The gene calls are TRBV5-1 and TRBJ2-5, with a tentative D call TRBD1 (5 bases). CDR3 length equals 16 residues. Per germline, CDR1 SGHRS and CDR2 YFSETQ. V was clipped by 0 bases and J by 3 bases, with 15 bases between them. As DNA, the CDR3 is TGCGCCAGCAGCTTGGCTCCCGCGACAGTCAAAGAGACCCAGTACTTC. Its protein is CASSLAPATVKETQYF.

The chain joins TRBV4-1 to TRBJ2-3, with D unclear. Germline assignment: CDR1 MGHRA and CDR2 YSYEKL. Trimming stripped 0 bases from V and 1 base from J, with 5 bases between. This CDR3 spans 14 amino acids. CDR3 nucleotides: TGCGCCAGCAGCCAAGATCCAGGCACAGATACGCAGTATTTT. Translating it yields CASSQDPGTDTQYF.

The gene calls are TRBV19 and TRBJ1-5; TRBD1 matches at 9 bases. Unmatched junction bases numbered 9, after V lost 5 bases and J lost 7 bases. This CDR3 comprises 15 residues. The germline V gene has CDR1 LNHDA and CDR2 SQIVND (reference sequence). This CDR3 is CASSATGTGYQPQHF. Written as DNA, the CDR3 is TGTGCCAGTAGTGCGACCGGGACAGGGTACCAGCCCCAGCATTTT.